This T cell receptor (beta chain) was found in a study of cytomegalovirus exposure and HLA in healthy donors. Looking at the study overall: From 150 million to 200 million T cells, an earlier analysis saw approximately 120 million unique TCR beta sequences. Notes on the study in general: Prediction of most subjects' HLA-A and HLA-B alleles by TCR beta sequences was reportedly accurate. Later analysis demonstrated an association between a missense DCLRE1C variant and TCR beta V- and J-gene trimming. According to an earlier analysis, most TCR beta V segments yielded productive rearrangements about 87% or about 30% of the time.

The PCR had 60 Vbeta and 13 Jbeta primers. TCRdb's table, derived via immunoSEQ multiplex PCR, lists solely in-frame clones and lacks some. The sample includes about 110,000 clones, around 73% of them seen just once. V dropped 7 bases and J dropped 0; count of bases not matched to a gene: 5. In germline, CDR1 is MNHEY, CDR2 SVGAGI. This CDR3 region has 15 residues. This clone showed up just a few times. Its antigen is unidentified. The chain couples TRBV6-5 to TRBJ1-1; the match to TRBD1 covers 10 bases. The receptor was derived from a man in his thirties or forties in good health and CMV-seronegative. Sequenced material: PBMCs. The CDR3 protein is CASTRQGAVNTEAFF. The CDR3 DNA reads as TGTGCCAGCACCCGACAGGGGGCAGTGAACACTGAAGCTTTCTTT.